Sequencing of this T cell receptor beta chain was carried out in a study of OX40 agonist ivuxolimab in advanced cancers. With respect to the entire study: Ivuxolimab, which targeted the costimulatory receptor OX40 (CD134), was an agonistic, fully human IgG2 monoclonal antibody. Intravenous ivuxolimab was administered to patients every 2 weeks at six dose levels: 0.01, 0.1, 0.3, 1.5, 3 and 10 mg/kg. Of the roughly 52 dose-escalation patients, hepatocellular carcinoma was present in about 20, melanoma in roughly 15, renal cell carcinoma in 9 and head and neck cancer in 9. In the dose-escalation cohort, approximately 83% of patients were male, and the mean age was 60 years with a range of about 20 to 90. Prior anti-PD-1, anti-PD-L1 or anti-CTLA-4 therapy was permitted, and checkpoint inhibitors had been received by about 36% of dose-escalation patients. Partial responses occurred in three dose-escalation patients: two with cutaneous melanoma and one with hepatocellular carcinoma. The purpose of peripheral TCRbeta sequencing was to test whether ivuxolimab changed TCR sequence diversity and led to clonal T-cell expansion. The paper reports the monotherapy dose-escalation portion (N ≈ 52 patients) of the phase I ivuxolimab trial. Broad study findings and their caveats: Partial responders in the 0.1-3.0 mg/kg groups had among the lowest normalized peripheral clonal expansion, especially among CD8+ T cells. At doses of 0.1 to 3.0 mg/kg, clonal expansion of both CD4+ and CD8+ T cells in blood was seen between baseline and week 6. Low levels of normalized T-cell clonal expansion were also seen in some nonresponding patients. After ivuxolimab, more expanded clones were found on average in CD8+ T cells than in CD4+ T cells. The antigen specificity of the clonally expanded peripheral T cells was not determined.

Genomic DNA was isolated from the sorted cells so that the TCRbeta CDR3 region could be sequenced. The immunoSEQ Assay was used to sequence the TCRbeta CDR3 regions. As stored in TCRdb, this immuneACCESS dataset retains in-frame rearrangements with V and J assigned. A fraction of the clones does not appear; measured against another copy, unresolved V genes explain less than half of the discrepancy, and the remainder lacks a known reason. This sample holds under 60,000 clones; around 87% were observed only once. The ten largest account for about 10% of the sample. Patients with a history of autoimmune disease or receiving systemic immunosuppression were excluded from the trial. Peripheral blood for TCR sequencing was collected from all dose cohorts at baseline, on cycle 4 day 1, and on cycle 7 day 1. The samples were drawn from a first-in-human, open-label, multicenter phase I dose-escalation trial of ivuxolimab. Adults with locally advanced or metastatic melanoma, renal cell carcinoma, hepatocellular carcinoma or head and neck squamous cell carcinoma were enrolled in the trial. Before TCR sequencing, CD4+ and CD8+ T cells were separately sorted from peripheral blood.

This clone was observed a few times. No antigen is known for it. No base qualities exist here, and no much larger clone lies one base off it. Sequences SGHVS (CDR1) and FQNEAQ (CDR2) are obtained from the germline V gene. The CDR3 covers 13 residues, taking in both the cysteine and the phenylalanine. Only CDR3 DNA remains: 39 bases, in frame from the first base. V is cut back by 4 bases and J by 5 bases, with 3 bases in the junction unmatched. This receptor was obtained from an adult with an advanced solid tumor such as melanoma, head and neck, liver or kidney cancer. The chain links TRBV7-8 with TRBJ2-7, with TRBD1 matching 9 junction bases. Source: CD4+ or CD8+ T cells sorted from blood, taken in a trial of the OX40 agonist ivuxolimab. The CDR3 region has the sequence CASSSGTGNEQYF. Read as DNA, the sequence is TGTGCCAGCAGCTCCGGGACAGGGAACGAGCAGTACTTC.